These 29 T cell receptor beta chains were sequenced from one sample in a study of regulatory T cells in long-lasting Graves disease. Library construction for TCR beta used iRepertoire HTBI primers and Arm-PCR of CDR3 regions. TCRdb redid the calling of the multiplex PCR reads with MiXCR, one entry per CDR3 protein. The sample yields about 470,000 distinct CDR3 sequences, 14% to 15% seen once. The time point denotes: newly diagnosed GD, antithyroid drugs for less than 3 months. PBMCs were the source of the RNA used for TCR sequencing. The same data also contributed to another study, on T cells in Graves' hyperthyroidism and ophthalmopathy.

Here the sequenced sample was peripheral blood mononuclear cells (PBMCs), taken at new diagnosis, from a patient treated with antithyroid drugs. These receptors were taken from a woman under 40 with Graves disease.

This clonotype came up many times. This chain connects TRBV4-2 to TRBJ2-1, with 12 positions matching TRBD2. Germline V gene sequence: CDR1 LGHNA, CDR2 YNFKEQ. CDR3 size: 17 residues. The junction had 11 bases not matched to a gene; V was cut back by 4 bases and J by 7 bases. The CDR3 DNA reads TGTGCCAGCAGCCCTAGCCTGACTAGCGGGAGTTCAAATGAGCAGTTCTTC. Protein: CASSPSLTSGSSNEQFF.

This clonotype was seen ten or more times. V and J are TRBV13 and TRBJ2-5, with 12 bases fitting TRBD2. V was clipped by 0 bases and J by 5 bases; unmatched bases: 7. The V gene's germline CDR1 is PRHDT and CDR2 FYEKMQ (reference sequence). The CDR3 is made up of 17 amino acids. CDR3 in DNA: TGTGCCAGCAGCTTAGGGACTAGCGGGAGAACCAGCGAGACCCAGTACTTC. It yields the protein CASSLGTSGRTSETQYF.

The V and J genes are TRBV2 and TRBJ2-1; the D is unclear. Germline CDR1 and CDR2: SNHLY and FYNNEI. V was pared by 4 bases and J by 7 bases, with 5 bases between. This CDR3 has 11 amino acids. The CDR3 coding sequence is TGTGCCAGCAGTGGTTCTAATGAGCAGTTCTTC. Encoded protein: CASSGSNEQFF.

The chain is built from TRBV2 and TRBJ1-2; unclear D gene. This CDR3 has 15 residues. The germline V gene has CDR1 SNHLY and CDR2 FYNNEI. V lost 8 bases and J lost 4, with 20 bases in between. For the CDR3, the DNA is TGTGCCAGCCCCCTCGGGGTATCCTCTAGCTATGGCTACACCTTC. This translates into CASPLGVSSSYGYTF. The full variable domain, with the rest looked up from reference TRBV2 and TRBJ1-2, is EPEVTQTPSHQVTQMGQEVILRCVPISNHLYFYWYRQILGQKVEFLVSFYNNEISEKSEIFDDQFSVERPDGSNFTLKIRSTKLEDSAMYFCASPLGVSSSYGYTFGSGTRLTVV.

The V and J genes are TRBV27 and TRBJ2-1; D is possibly TRBD1 (5 bases). Germline CDR1 is MNHEY and CDR2 is SMNVEV (reference sequence). Trimming cost V 4 bases and J 6 bases, with 10 bases left between them. The CDR3 spans 13 residues. This CDR3 is CASSSPGFNEQFF. CDR3 nucleotides: TGTGCCAGCAGTTCGCCAGGGTTCAATGAGCAGTTCTTC.

In its sample, this clonotype was seen a few times. The CDR3 region is CSASAGTDYGYTF. CDR3 bases: TGCAGTGCTTCGGCAGGGACGGACTATGGCTACACCTTC. The V gene is TRBV20-1, the J gene TRBJ1-2; TRBD1 is a possible D gene (5 bases). The germline CDR1 and CDR2 sequences are DFQATT and SNEGSKA (reference sequence). This CDR3 has 13 residues. V was trimmed by 5 bases and J by 3 bases, leaving 13 bases between them.

Concerning this clonotype: A read error may account for a junction end that differs from germline. The J gene is TRBJ1-1, the V gene TRBV5-1; unclear D gene. This CDR3 has 13 residues. In germline, CDR1 is SGHRS, CDR2 YFSETQ. CDR3 amino acids: CASSSEDGPGAFF. The CDR3 nucleotides read TGTGCCAGCAGCTCAGAGGACGGGCCGGGCGCTTTCTTT.

The chain combines TRBV6-1 with TRBJ1-4; D not resolved. Germline CDR1 reads MNHNS; CDR2 reads SASEGT. CDR3 size: 13 residues. Deletions cut 5 bases from V and 5 bases from J, with 9 bases between. The CDR3 DNA follows: TGTGCCAGCAGTCGACGTGAAAATGAAAAACTGTTTTTT. Translated, it gives CASSRRENEKLFF.

This clonotype was seen many times. The chain links TRBV7-2 to TRBJ2-1; D may match TRBD1 or TRBD2 (5 bases each). The germline gives CDR1 SGHTA, CDR2 FQGNSA. V dropped 3 bases and J dropped 10 bases, with 13 bases sitting between them. This CDR3 comprises 13 residues. The DNA for the CDR3 is TGTGCCAGCAGCTTGGGACCGTTTGCGGAGCAGTTCTTC. This codes for CASSLGPFAEQFF.

This clonotype was picked up many times. V and J are TRBV3-1 and TRBJ2-5; 12 bases are shared with TRBD2. The CDR3 is 16 residues long. Trimming cost V 3 bases and J 1 base; bases outside gene matches: 3. Looked up from germline, CDR1 is LGHDT and CDR2 is YNNKEL (reference sequence). Here the CDR3 DNA reads TGTGCCAGCAGCCACCGACTAGCGGGAGTCCAAGAGACCCAGTACTTC. This translates into CASSHRLAGVQETQYF.

This clonotype was observed at least ten times. This chain joins TRBV30 and TRBJ1-6; possible D gene TRBD1, 5 bases. Germline V gene data show CDR1 as GTSNPN and CDR2 as SVGIG (reference sequence). The CDR3 spans 14 residues. V lost 6 bases and J 7 bases, leaving 16 bases between the germline ends. This CDR3 reads CACQEYQGNSPLHF. Written as DNA, the CDR3 is TGTGCCTGCCAGGAGTACCAGGGAAATTCACCCCTCCACTTT. The full variable domain, completed using reference TRBV30 and TRBJ1-6, is SQTIHQWPATLVQPVGSPLSLECTVEGTSNPNLYWYRQAAGRGLQLLFYSVGIGQISSEVPQNLSASRPQDRQFILSSKKLLLSDSGFYLCACQEYQGNSPLHFGNGTRLTVT.

This clonotype was counted between two and nine times. V and J are TRBV12-5 and TRBJ2-5; 10 bases are a match to TRBD1. CDR3 length: 14 amino acids. Germline V gene lookup returns CDR1 LGHNT and CDR2 FRNRAP. Germline trimming cut 5 bases from V and 5 bases from J; bases unmatched to any gene: 5. DNA for the CDR3: TGTGCTAGTGGTCCGGGACAGGGGATGGAGACCCAGTACTTC. Translated: CASGPGQGMETQYF.

This clonotype was counted at least ten times. This sequence joins TRBV5-1 and TRBJ2-5; possibly TRBD1 for D (6 bases). Per the germline V gene, CDR1 is SGHRS and CDR2 is YFSETQ. The ends were cut back, 1 base at V and 5 bases at J, with 12 bases in the middle. The CDR3 has 14 residues. This CDR3 reads CASSLIGGEETQYF. The CDR3 DNA reads TGCGCCAGCAGCTTGATTGGGGGCGAGGAGACCCAGTACTTC.

This clonotype was counted ten times or more. CDR3 loop: CASSVSVTGELFF. Written as DNA, the CDR3 is TGTGCCAGCAGTGTTTCGGTGACCGGGGAGCTGTTTTTT. This chain uses TRBV2 with TRBJ2-2; the D is unclear. The CDR3 extends over 13 amino acids. The germline V gene encodes CDR1 SNHLY and CDR2 FYNNEI. Trimming took off 4 bases at V and 5 bases at J, with 8 bases between the two ends.

There are many counts of this clonotype. The chain carries TRBV18 and TRBJ1-5, with TRBD1 as a possible D gene (6 bases). V lost 0 bases, J lost 3 bases, and 12 bases lay in between. Germline V gene sequence: CDR1 KGHSH, CDR2 LQKENI. The CDR3 extends over 16 amino acids. CDR3 bases: TGTGCCAGCTCACCACCGGACAGCCTGGTCAATCAGCCCCAGCATTTT. As protein: CASSPPDSLVNQPQHF.

There are many counts of this clonotype. Here the CDR3 omits its conserved ending phenylalanine or tryptophan, so a read error is the likely source. It is unclear where the CDR3 begins or ends on the DNA, so no DNA is shown, and the CDR3 is as TCRdb lists it. The chain recombines TRBV6-1 with TRBJ2-1; TRBD2 is the table's D call, not checked against the DNA. From its first to its last residue, the CDR3 has 14 amino acids. Looked up from germline, CDR1 is MNHNS and CDR2 is SASEGT. The CDR3 sequence is CASGGSTSGTRDLL.

This clonotype was counted at least ten times. The rearrangement joins TRBV6-6 to TRBJ2-3, with no clear D. Germline loops: CDR1 MNHNY, CDR2 SVGAGI (reference sequence). Trimming took off 0 bases at V and 5 bases at J, with 9 bases between the two ends. CDR3 length: 14 residues. CDR3 sequence reads: CASSYSAARDTQYF. In DNA form, the CDR3 reads TGTGCCAGCAGTTACTCGGCAGCCCGAGATACGCAGTATTTT.

V is TRBV12-3 or TRBV12-4 and J is TRBJ1-2; 8 bases are shared with TRBD1. This CDR3 comprises 16 residues. Germline trimming cut 3 bases from V and 7 bases from J; bases unmatched to any gene: 13. The DNA for the CDR3 is TGTGCCAGCAGTTTCTCCCGGACAGGGATCTTACGTGGCTACACCTTC. Encoded protein: CASSFSRTGILRGYTF.

This clonotype was observed at least ten times. This rearrangement joins TRBV7-2 to TRBJ2-3; D is ambiguous. The CDR3 runs 13 residues. Per the germline V gene, CDR1 is SGHTA and CDR2 is FQGNSA. V was shortened by 5 bases and J by 4 bases, with 10 bases between the two germline ends. The CDR3 spells CASSPAVADTQYF. The CDR3 bases are TGTGCCAGCAGCCCGGCCGTAGCAGATACGCAGTATTTT.

There are many counts of this clonotype. The rearrangement joins TRBV20-1 to TRBJ2-7; TRBD2 is a possible D gene (7 bases). The V gene lost 3 bases and the J gene lost 0 bases, with 9 bases spanning the gap. Per the germline V gene, CDR1 is DFQATT and CDR2 is SNEGSKA (reference sequence). The CDR3 is 13 amino acids. The CDR3 DNA reads TGCAGTGCTAGTAGGGGGGGCTCCTACGAGCAGTACTTC. This encodes CSASRGGSYEQYF.

V is TRBV12-3 or TRBV12-4 and J is TRBJ2-7; TRBD1 matches 10 bases. The length of the CDR3 is 15 residues. V lost 6 bases to trimming and J lost 3 bases; unmatched junction nucleotides: 8. This CDR3 is CASSYGTGVDYEQYF. The CDR3 DNA is TGTGCCAGCAGCTACGGGACAGGGGTTGACTACGAGCAGTACTTC.

This clonotype was seen at least ten times. V and J are TRBV14 and TRBJ2-1, with 7 bases identical to TRBD1. The germline V gene encodes CDR1 SGHDN and CDR2 FVKESK. The junction had 6 bases not matched to a gene; V was cut back by 2 bases and J by 14 bases. The CDR3 extends over 12 amino acids. The CDR3 DNA is TGTGCCAGCAGCCAATCAGGGGGATTGAAGTTCTTC. Translating it yields CASSQSGGLKFF. The variable domain in full, completed from reference TRBV14 and TRBJ2-1, reads EAGVTQFPSHSVIEKGQTVTLRCDPISGHDNLYWYRRVMGKEIKFLLHFVKESKQDESGMPNNRFLAERTGGTYSTLKVQPAELEDSGVYFCASSQSGGLKFFGPGTRLTVL.

The gene calls are TRBV6-2 or TRBV6-3 and TRBJ2-7, with D tentatively TRBD1 (5 bases). From germline, CDR1 is MNHEY and CDR2 SVGEGT. The CDR3 totals 16 residues. V was trimmed by 6 bases and J by 3 bases, leaving 21 bases between them. The CDR3: CASRGVRVTSDYEQYF. In DNA, the CDR3 is TGTGCCAGCAGAGGGGTTAGGGTGACTTCCGACTACGAGCAGTACTTC.

In its sample, this clonotype was seen many times. The chain carries TRBV12-3 or TRBV12-4 and TRBJ2-1, with 9 positions matching TRBD2. J gave up 5 bases and V 5 bases, and 7 bases lay outside the gene matches. The CDR3 runs to 15 residues. The CDR3 here is CASSPRLAGDNEQFF. CDR3 bases: TGTGCCAGCAGTCCACGTTTAGCGGGGGACAATGAGCAGTTCTTC.

This clonotype was recorded at least ten times. This chain connects TRBV30 to TRBJ1-1; no definite D call. This CDR3 contains 13 residues. Germline V gene lookup returns CDR1 GTSNPN and CDR2 SVGIG (reference sequence). Between the trimmed V and J ends, which lost 1 base and 0 bases, there was a span of 6 bases. CDR3 loop: CAWSARMNTEAFF. The CDR3 nucleotides are TGTGCCTGGAGTGCCCGGATGAACACTGAAGCTTTCTTT. Drawing the rest from reference TRBV30 and TRBJ1-1, the complete variable domain is SQTIHQWPATLVQPVGSPLSLECTVEGTSNPNLYWYRQAAGRGLQLLFYSVGIGQISSEVPQNLSASRPQDRQFILSSKKLLLSDSGFYLCAWSARMNTEAFFGQGTRLTVV.

This clonotype appeared a few times. This chain uses TRBV9 with TRBJ2-1; TRBD2 matches 7 bases. Germline V lookup: CDR1 SGDLS, CDR2 YYNGEE. Trimming took 3 bases from V and 3 from J; bases not matched to a gene: 9. This CDR3 has 16 residues. The CDR3 sequence is CASSAVAGHVYNEQFF. Here the CDR3 DNA reads TGTGCCAGCAGCGCGGTAGCGGGCCACGTCTACAATGAGCAGTTCTTC.

This clonotype has a count of ten or more. This may come from a read error, since a much larger clone is one base off. The chain couples TRBV5-6 to TRBJ2-5; 14 bases are a match to TRBD2. CDR1 SGHDT and CDR2 YYEEEE come from the germline V gene. The CDR3 length is 16 residues. After removal of 2 bases from V and 2 bases from J, the junction contained 2 bases not matched to a gene. CDR3 protein: CASSFRTSGRQETQYF. Written as DNA, the CDR3 is TGTGCCAGCAGCTTCCGGACTAGCGGGAGGCAAGAGACCCAGTACTTC.

V usage is TRBV24-1 and J usage is TRBJ2-1; TRBD2 agrees at 11 bases. CDR3 length: 20 residues. CDR1 is KGHDR, CDR2 SFDVKD, per germline. V lost 3 bases and J lost 10; bases outside the gene matches: 22. In DNA form, the CDR3 reads TGTGCCACCAGTGATCCCGCACTAGCGGGAGATCACCGTTCGAAAGGGGAGCAGTTCTTC. The encoded protein is CATSDPALAGDHRSKGEQFF.

This clonotype has a handful of counts. This chain's CDR3 is CASSIDRADYGYTF. CDR3 nucleotides: TGTGCCAGTAGTATCGACAGGGCGGACTATGGCTACACCTTC. The rearrangement joins TRBV19 to TRBJ1-2; 7 nucleotides align to TRBD1. This CDR3 has 14 residues. Germline CDR1 reads LNHDA; CDR2 reads SQIVND (reference sequence). V lost 3 bases to trimming and J lost 3 bases; unmatched junction nucleotides: 4. Full variable domain (rest looked up from reference TRBV19 and TRBJ1-2): DGGITQSPKYLFRKEGQNVTLSCEQNLNHDAMYWYRQDPGQGLRLIYYSQIVNDFQKGDIAEGYSVSREKKESFPLTVTSAQKNPTAFYLCASSIDRADYGYTFGSGTRLTVV.